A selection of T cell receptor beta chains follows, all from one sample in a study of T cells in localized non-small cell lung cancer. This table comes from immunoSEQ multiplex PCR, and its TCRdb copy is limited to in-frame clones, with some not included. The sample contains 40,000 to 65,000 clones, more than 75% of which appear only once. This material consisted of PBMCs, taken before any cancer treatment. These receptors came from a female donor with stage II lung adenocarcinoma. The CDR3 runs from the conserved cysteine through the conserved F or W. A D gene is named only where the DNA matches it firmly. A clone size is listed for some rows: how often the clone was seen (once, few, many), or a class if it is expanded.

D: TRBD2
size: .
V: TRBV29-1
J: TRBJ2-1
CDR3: CSAVLAGETYNEQFF
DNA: TGCAGCGCGGTACTAGCGGGGGAAACCTACAATGAGCAGTTCTTC

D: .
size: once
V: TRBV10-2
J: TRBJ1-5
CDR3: CASSFGGPQHF
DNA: TGCGCCAGCAGTTTCGGTGGGCCCCAGCATTTT

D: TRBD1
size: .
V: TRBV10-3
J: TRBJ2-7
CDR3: CAIRTGTGGNEQYF
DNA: TGTGCCATCAGGACCGGGACAGGCGGTAACGAGCAGTACTTC

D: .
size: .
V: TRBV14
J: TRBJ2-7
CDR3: CASSQGRGTYEQYF
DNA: TGTGCCAGCAGCCAAGGGCGGGGGACATACGAGCAGTACTTC

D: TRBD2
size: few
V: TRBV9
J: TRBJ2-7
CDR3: CASSVGVAGDNEQYF
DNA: TGTGCCAGCAGCGTAGGGGTTGCGGGGGATAACGAGCAGTACTTC

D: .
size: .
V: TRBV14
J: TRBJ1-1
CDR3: CASSPFAGKGTEAFF
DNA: TGTGCCAGCAGTCCTTTCGCAGGGAAGGGCACTGAAGCTTTCTTT

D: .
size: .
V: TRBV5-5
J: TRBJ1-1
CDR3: CASSLDLGDTEAFF
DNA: TGTGCCAGCAGCTTGGATCTCGGAGACACTGAAGCTTTCTTT

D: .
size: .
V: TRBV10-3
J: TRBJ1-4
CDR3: CAISRRVNEKLFF
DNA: TGTGCCATCAGCCGACGGGTAAATGAAAAACTGTTTTTT

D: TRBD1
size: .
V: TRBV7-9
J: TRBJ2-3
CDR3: CASSLTGIPDTQYF
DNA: TGTGCCAGCAGCTTGACAGGGATCCCAGATACGCAGTATTTT

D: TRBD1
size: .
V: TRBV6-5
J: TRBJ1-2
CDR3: CASSYSTGYYGYTF
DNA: TGTGCCAGCAGTTACTCGACAGGGTACTATGGCTACACCTTC

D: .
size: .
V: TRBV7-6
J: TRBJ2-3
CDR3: CASSLIGGVSTDTQYF
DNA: TGTGCCAGCAGCTTAATAGGGGGGGTTAGCACAGATACGCAGTATTTT

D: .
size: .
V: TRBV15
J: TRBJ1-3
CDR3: CATSRDTAGRLSGNTIYF
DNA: TGTGCCACCAGCAGAGATACGGCAGGGCGGCTCTCTGGAAACACCATATATTTT

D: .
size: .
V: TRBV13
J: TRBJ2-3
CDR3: CASSPSPGGKDTQYF
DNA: TGTGCCAGCAGCCCATCCCCGGGGGGCAAGGATACGCAGTATTTT

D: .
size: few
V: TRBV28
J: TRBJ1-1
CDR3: CASREGNTEAFF
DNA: TGTGCCAGCAGGGAGGGAAACACTGAAGCTTTCTTT

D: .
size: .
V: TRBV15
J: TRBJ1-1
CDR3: CATSRGRVKAFF
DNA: TGTGCCACCAGCAGAGGTAGAGTTAAGGCTTTCTTT

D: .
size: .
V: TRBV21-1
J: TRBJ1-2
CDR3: CASSKGNDRAYGYTF
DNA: TGTGCCAGCAGCAAAGGTAACGACAGAGCCTATGGCTACACCTTC

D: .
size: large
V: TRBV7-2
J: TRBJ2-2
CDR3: CASSLDAGELFF
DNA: TGTGCCAGCAGCTTAGACGCCGGGGAGCTGTTTTTT

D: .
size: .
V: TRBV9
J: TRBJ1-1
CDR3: CASSVEGATEAFF
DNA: TGTGCCAGCAGCGTAGAAGGGGCCACTGAAGCTTTCTTT

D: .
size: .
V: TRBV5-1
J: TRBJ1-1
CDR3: CASSFGAGAFF
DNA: TGCGCCAGCAGCTTTGGGGCTGGAGCTTTCTTT

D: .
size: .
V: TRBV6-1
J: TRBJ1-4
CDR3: CASSELGGPVEKLFF
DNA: TGTGCCAGCAGTGAATTGGGGGGGCCAGTTGAAAAACTGTTTTTT

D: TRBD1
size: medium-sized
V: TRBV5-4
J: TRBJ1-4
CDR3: CASSPDRADEKLFF
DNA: TGTGCCAGCAGCCCTGACAGGGCGGATGAAAAACTGTTTTTT

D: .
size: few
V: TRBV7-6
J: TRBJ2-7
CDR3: CASSLYEYEQYF
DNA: TGTGCCAGCAGCTTATATGAGTACGAGCAGTACTTC